This T cell receptor (beta chain) was sequenced in a study of T cell responses to AZD1222 COVID-19 vaccine. Study-level points and caveats: Mostly white British, mostly female donors; authors suggested clonal diversity may be underestimated. Recipients of two AZD1222 doses showed rising Spike-specific TCR breadth and depth. It was only after the peak T cell response that any repertoires were sampled.

CDR1 is LGHNA, CDR2 YSLEER, per germline. The CDR3 extends over 16 amino acids. The V end lost 0 bases, the J end lost 5 bases, and 13 bases lay between the germline ends. Concerning this clone itself: What it binds is not known.

Second-dose groups at about 4 or about 12 weeks were pooled. Assay used: immunoSEQ multiplex PCR; TCRdb lists only in-frame clones, some missing. The sample has fewer than 200,000 clones, approximately 94% seen once; the top ten hold roughly 1.7%. The chain has TRBV4-3 and TRBJ1-4; D not resolved. This receptor was identified in an adult who received the AZD1222 COVID-19 vaccine. Material: peripheral blood, obtained 28 days after the second AZD1222 dose. The CDR3 DNA is TGCGCCAGCAGCCAAGATCTCGCGCGAGGGAATGAAAAACTGTTTTTT. It encodes CASSQDLARGNEKLFF.